Sequencing of this T cell receptor beta chain was carried out in a study of blood T cell repertoires in COVID-19. Study-level information: The samples span acute and convalescent COVID-19 from the United States, Italy and Spain. PBMCs, B-cell-depleted T cells, or T cells were the source of the cDNA or gDNA that made up the material.

Original analysis: It was from reference gene primer amplification that nucleated cell counts were estimated. This table comes from immunoSEQ multiplex PCR, and its TCRdb copy is limited to in-frame clones, with some not included. Clone size and V and J calls were adopted from that table, with D and trimming inferred from the DNA. The sample lists about 94,000 clones, around 87% occurring once. Germline CDR1 is SGDLS and CDR2 is YYNGEE. CDR3 length: 17 residues. The J segment lost 4 bases and the V segment lost 4 bases, leaving 15 bases of the junction unmatched. This chain joins TRBV9 and TRBJ2-3; TRBD1 aligns across 7 bases. Source material: peripheral blood. The sequence came from a woman older than 75 with acute or convalescent COVID-19. CDR3: CASSPRPVGGRADTQYF. DNA for the CDR3: TGTGCCAGCAGCCCACGCCCTGTAGGGGGCAGGGCAGATACGCAGTATTTT. Looking up the rest from reference TRBV9 and TRBJ2-3 gives the full variable domain: DSGVTQTPKHLITATGQRVTLRCSPRSGDLSVYWYQQSLDQGLQFLIQYYNGEERAKGNILERFSAQQFPDLHSELNLSSLELGDSALYFCASSPRPVGGRADTQYFGPGTRLTVL.